This T cell receptor (beta chain) was obtained from a study of blood T cell repertoires in COVID-19. This CDR3 has 12 amino acids. Trimming removed 5 bases at V and 4 bases at J, with 9 bases between. In germline, CDR1 is SGHDN, CDR2 FVKESK. TCRdb's copy holds only in-frame clones and misses some; the assay was immunoSEQ multiplex PCR. The table has more than 110,000 clones, over 75% seen once. Material: PBMCs or T cells enriched from blood (not recorded which). The chain recombines TRBV14 with TRBJ2-7; a weak D match, TRBD1 (6 bases). This TCR was recovered from a woman between 50 and 59 years old who had recovered from COVID-19. This CDR3 is CASSWTVYEQYF. The CDR3 DNA is TGTGCCAGCAGCTGGACAGTATACGAGCAGTACTTC.